This record looks at one T cell receptor (beta chain) sequence and its context. The treatment here: randomized to nivolumab then ipilimumab (arm A) or the reverse (arm B). CDR3 length: 15 amino acids. Germline CDR1 is SGHTA and CDR2 is FQGNSA. Trimming at V came to 5 bases and at J to 8 bases, leaving 11 bases not matched to a gene. Generated by immunoSEQ multiplex PCR, the TCRdb table keeps only in-frame clones and is missing some. The sample carries 16,000 or so clones, approximately 80% recorded once. The sample is drawn from a study of sequential checkpoint blockade in melanoma. This chain connects TRBV7-2 to TRBJ1-2; TRBD1 matches at 10 bases. The specimen was CD8+ T cells sorted from blood (inferred from file names), collected from a patient given nivolumab and ipilimumab in sequence. This clonotype was obtained from a human donor with melanoma. CDR3 nucleotides: TGTGCCAGCAGCGCCCGTCCCGGGACAGGGGACGGCTACACCTTC. Encoded protein: CASSARPGTGDGYTF.